This TCR beta chain came from a study of OX40 agonist ivuxolimab in advanced cancers. Overall study results and limits: Doses of 0.1 to 3.0 mg/kg were accompanied by clonal expansion of CD4+ and CD8+ blood T cells by week 6.

Data came from immunoSEQ multiplex PCR; TCRdb stores just in-frame clones and leaves some out. The sample holds about 62,000 clones, approximately 79% seen once. Enrollment shut out patients with autoimmune disease history or systemic immunosuppression. About this clone: Antigen unknown.

Per germline, CDR1 MNHNS and CDR2 SASEGT. This CDR3 contains 9 residues. Trimming took 11 bases from V and 10 from J, leaving 9 bases between them. The material sequenced was CD4+ or CD8+ T cells sorted from blood, taken in a trial of the OX40 agonist ivuxolimab. The chain joins TRBV6-1 to TRBJ2-1; D gene uncertain. The source of this sequence is an adult with an advanced solid tumor such as melanoma, head and neck, liver or kidney cancer. The DNA of the CDR3 is TGTGCCTTATCCAGGGAGCAGTTCTTC. The encoded protein is CALSREQFF.